This entry lists 20 T cell receptor beta chains sequenced from one sample in a study of T cells after yellow fever vaccination. TCRdb reanalysed the 5' RACE reads using MiXCR and keeps one entry per CDR3 protein. The data show around 60,000 distinct CDR3 sequences, with about 5.2% seen just once and 31% held by the top ten. Sample: PBMCs, either bulk or a sorted T-cell subset (CD4+, CD8+, memory, or dextramer-sorted; not recorded which), taken on the day of the yellow fever booster vaccination. These receptors all come from a man between 18 and 35 years old who received the YFV17D yellow fever vaccine.

This clonotype was detected ten times or more. V gene TRBV15 combines with J gene TRBJ1-5; TRBD1 is a possible D gene (5 bases). V lost 0 bases and J lost 5, with 8 bases in between. The germline gives CDR1 LNHNV, CDR2 YYDKDF (reference sequence). The CDR3 contains 14 residues. The CDR3 spells CATSRDRGDQPQHF. The CDR3 coding sequence is TGTGCCACCAGCAGAGATCGAGGGGATCAGCCCCAGCATTTT. Combining the CDR3 with reference TRBV15 and TRBJ1-5 gives the whole variable domain DAMVIQNPRYQVTQFGKPVTLSCSQTLNHNVMYWYQQKSSQAPKLLFHYYDKDFNNEADTPDNFQSRRPNTSFCFLDIRSPGLGDTAMYLCATSRDRGDQPQHFGDGTRLSIL.

A few counts support this clonotype. J is TRBJ2-1 and V is TRBV7-3; 9 bases align to TRBD1. Losses at the gene ends were 3 bases for V and 6 bases for J; bases not matched to a gene: 3. CDR3 length equals 14 residues. Germline CDR1 is SGHTA and CDR2 is FQGTGA. CDR3 bases: TGTGCCAGCAGCTTTGGACAGGGGTTCAATGAGCAGTTCTTC. Residues: CASSFGQGFNEQFF. The whole variable domain, remainder taken from reference TRBV7-3 and TRBJ2-1, is GAGVSQTPSNKVTEKGKYVELRCDPISGHTALYWYRQSLGQGPEFLIYFQGTGAADDSGLPNDRFFAVRPEGSVSTLKIQRTERGDSAVYLCASSFGQGFNEQFFGPGTRLTVL.

The sample holds many counts of this clonotype. The chain uses TRBV5-1 and TRBJ1-5, with D maybe TRBD1 (6 bases). Trimming removed 2 bases at V and 0 bases at J, with 9 bases between. Germline values: CDR1 SGHRS, CDR2 YFSETQ. The CDR3 totals 15 residues. Here the CDR3 DNA reads TGCGCCAGCAGCTTACAGGGACTTAGCAATCAGCCCCAGCATTTT. Residues: CASSLQGLSNQPQHF. Drawing the rest from reference TRBV5-1 and TRBJ1-5, the complete variable domain is KAGVTQTPRYLIKTRGQQVTLSCSPISGHRSVSWYQQTPGQGLQFLFEYFSETQRNKGNFPGRFSGRQFSNSRSEMNVSTLELGDSALYLCASSLQGLSNQPQHFGDGTRLSIL.

This clonotype was picked up many times. This chain joins TRBV28 and TRBJ1-5, with D perhaps TRBD1 (6 bases). CDR3 length: 14 amino acids. CDR1 and CDR2 from the germline V gene are MDHEN and SYDVKM. V gave up 5 bases and J gave up 4 bases, with 12 bases separating them. The DNA of the CDR3 is TGTGCCAGCAGTACGCCGACAGGTAATCAGCCCCAGCATTTT. Amino acids: CASSTPTGNQPQHF.

Many counts were recorded for this clonotype. The gene calls are TRBV5-5 and TRBJ2-7, with D tentatively TRBD1 (6 bases). The CDR3 runs 13 residues. Per the germline V gene, CDR1 is SGHKS and CDR2 is YYEKEE (reference sequence). Trimming removed 1 base from V and 5 bases from J, with 10 bases in between. Here the CDR3 reads CASSLQQGDEQYV. CDR3 nucleotide sequence: TGTGCCAGCAGCTTGCAACAGGGAGACGAGCAGTACGTC.

This clonotype was found many times. V usage is TRBV20-1 and J usage is TRBJ2-7; D may be TRBD1 (5 bases). Germline-derived CDR1 and CDR2 are DFQATT and SNEGSKA (reference sequence). This CDR3 has 11 amino acids. V lost 6 bases, J lost 4 bases, and 10 bases lay in between. The CDR3, as DNA: TGCAGTGCGAGACAGTTTTACGAGCAGTACGTC. The encoded protein is CSARQFYEQYV.

The chain recombines TRBV9 with TRBJ1-2; 9 nucleotides line up with TRBD1. The CDR3 consists of 15 residues. The V gene end was trimmed by 8 bases and the J gene end by 2 bases; junction bases not matched to a gene: 10. The germline gives CDR1 SGDLS, CDR2 YYNGEE. The CDR3 loop reads CARNKGQGLNYGYTF. In nucleotides, the CDR3 is TGTGCCAGAAACAAGGGACAGGGACTGAACTATGGCTACACCTTC.

This clonotype was detected many times. The V gene is TRBV20-1, the J gene TRBJ1-2; D remains ambiguous. The CDR3 extends over 11 amino acids. Looked up from germline, CDR1 is DFQATT and CDR2 is SNEGSKA (reference sequence). V dropped 2 bases and J dropped 10 bases, with 11 bases sitting between them. The CDR3 coding sequence is TGCAGTGCTAGACAGAACCAGGTCTACACCTTC. Amino acid sequence: CSARQNQVYTF.

This clonotype has only a few counts. The chain has TRBV12-3 or TRBV12-4 and TRBJ2-5; 8 nucleotides match TRBD1. The CDR3 has 16 residues. Trimming cost V 2 bases and J 4 bases; bases outside gene matches: 9. Here the CDR3 reads CASSLLWGDRGETQYF. In DNA, the CDR3 is TGTGCCAGCAGTTTATTGTGGGGAGACAGGGGAGAGACCCAGTACTTC.

V is TRBV5-1 and J is TRBJ2-3, with TRBD2 as a possible D gene (6 bases). CDR1 and CDR2 from the germline V gene are SGHRS and YFSETQ. The CDR3 has 15 residues. Trimming pared 4 bases from V and 4 bases from J, leaving 16 bases between. CDR3 in amino acids: CASSPRGTYPDTQYF. In DNA form, the CDR3 reads TGCGCCAGCAGCCCACGGGGGACTTACCCAGATACGCAGTATTTT.

The J gene is TRBJ1-5, the V gene TRBV28, with 8 nucleotides matching TRBD1. This CDR3 contains 16 residues. The V gene end was trimmed by 4 bases and the J gene end by 0 bases; junction bases not matched to a gene: 5. The germline V gene has CDR1 MDHEN and CDR2 SYDVKM. In DNA form, the CDR3 reads TGTGCCAGCAGTTACAGGGGGAAGTATAGCAATCAGCCCCAGCATTTT. It specifies CASSYRGKYSNQPQHF.

Here the CDR3 DNA reads TGTGCCAGCAGCCAAACTAGCGGGGGATACAATGAGCAGTTCTTC. Amino acid sequence: CASSQTSGGYNEQFF. V and J are TRBV27 and TRBJ2-1, with 11 bases identical to TRBD2. Germline assignment: CDR1 MNHEY and CDR2 SMNVEV (reference sequence). With V trimmed by 6 bases and J by 4 bases, 5 bases remained unmatched. CDR3 length: 15 residues.

In its sample, this clonotype was seen many times. The chain combines TRBV20-1 with TRBJ2-4; D is possibly TRBD1 (6 bases). Germline V CDR1 and CDR2: DFQATT, SNEGSKA (reference sequence). V dropped 6 bases and J dropped 1 base, with 16 bases sitting between them. The CDR3 extends over 15 amino acids. In DNA, the CDR3 is TGCAGTGCCCTTCGGGACAACTTTGCCAAAAACATTCAGTACTTC. It encodes CSALRDNFAKNIQYF.

The chain carries TRBV7-2 and TRBJ2-7; either TRBD1 or TRBD2 may fit D (6 bases each). This CDR3 region has 17 residues. The V end lost 5 bases, the J end lost 6 bases, and 26 bases lay between the germline ends. CDR1 and CDR2 from the germline V gene are SGHTA and FQGNSA. In DNA form, the CDR3 reads TGTGCCAGCAGCCAAGGGGGGCGTAGCTTCCTGGGGTTCGAGCAGTACGTC. Encoded protein: CASSQGGRSFLGFEQYV.

This chain uses TRBV27 with TRBJ2-7; D tentatively fits TRBD1 or TRBD2 (6 bases each). This CDR3 comprises 15 residues. With 0 bases removed from V and 4 bases from J, the gap between germline ends came to 13 bases. The V gene's germline CDR1 is MNHEY and CDR2 SMNVEV (reference sequence). The CDR3 coding sequence is TGTGCCAGCAGTTTATCGGCGACAGGACTATACGAGCAGTACTTC. It yields the protein CASSLSATGLYEQYF.

This clonotype has a count of ten or more. The rearrangement uses TRBV29-1 and TRBJ2-5; perhaps TRBD2 as D (6 bases). The length of the CDR3 is 13 residues. Germline V CDR1 and CDR2: SQVTM, ANQGSEA. V shed 8 bases and J shed 0 bases, with 13 bases lying between them. This CDR3 is CSSRRGNQETQYF. The CDR3 DNA is TGCAGCTCACGGCGGGGAAACCAAGAGACCCAGTACTTC. Drawing the rest from reference TRBV29-1 and TRBJ2-5, the complete variable domain is SAVISQKPSRDICQRGTSLTIQCQVDSQVTMMFWYRQQPGQSLTLIATANQGSEATYESGFVIDKFPISRPNLTFSTLTVSNMSPEDSSIYLCSSRRGNQETQYFGPGTRLLVL.

The chain combines TRBV5-4 with TRBJ2-3; D is possibly TRBD2 (7 bases). Between the trimmed V and J ends, which lost 4 bases and 0 bases, there was a span of 15 bases. CDR1 is SGHNT, CDR2 YYREEE, per germline (reference sequence). The CDR3 length is 16 residues. DNA of the CDR3: TGTGCCAGCAGCCCCATGGGGGGGCCTAGCACAGATACGCAGTATTTT. Protein product: CASSPMGGPSTDTQYF. The whole variable domain, filled in from reference TRBV5-4 and TRBJ2-3, reads ETGVTQSPTHLIKTRGQQVTLRCSSQSGHNTVSWYQQALGQGPQFIFQYYREEENGRGNFPPRFSGLQFPNYSSELNVNALELDDSALYLCASSPMGGPSTDTQYFGPGTRLTVL.

The chain employs TRBV4-1 and TRBJ2-7, with 16 bases that match TRBD2. The V and J ends lost 3 bases and 5 bases, in that order; junction bases with no gene match: 1. The length of the CDR3 is 15 residues. CDR1 is MGHRA, CDR2 YSYEKL, per germline. The CDR3 DNA follows: TGCGCCAGCAGCCAGGGACTAGCGGGGGGGGACGAGCAGTACGTC. It encodes CASSQGLAGGDEQYV.

The table lists this clonotype with many counts. The chain employs TRBV12-3 or TRBV12-4 and TRBJ2-5; 10 bases align to TRBD1. The junction had 5 bases not matched to a gene; V was cut back by 5 bases and J by 5 bases. This CDR3 region has 14 residues. Written as DNA, the CDR3 is TGTGCCAGCAGTCGACAGGGGGCAGGGGAGACCCAGTACTTC. This encodes CASSRQGAGETQYF.

This clonotype was seen repeatedly, ten times or more. This CDR3 is CASSPRPDRFSYNSPLHF. As DNA, the CDR3 is TGCGCCAGCAGCCCAAGACCGGACAGGTTCTCCTATAATTCACCCCTCCACTTT. V is TRBV5-1 and J is TRBJ1-6; 7 nucleotides match TRBD1. The CDR3 runs to 18 residues. CDR1 SGHRS and CDR2 YFSETQ come from the germline V gene. The J segment lost 0 bases and the V segment lost 4 bases, leaving 10 bases of the junction unmatched.